This TCR beta chain was documented in a study of T cell repertoires in cytomegalovirus infection. In TCRdb, the reads were re-called with MiXCR into one record per CDR3 protein. The sample shows 550,000 to 700,000 distinct CDR3 sequences, around two fifths of them seen only once. Details on this clonotype: Its antigen is not identified.

With 4 bases removed from V and 4 bases from J, the gap between germline ends came to 14 bases. The CDR3 length is 14 residues. CDR1 is SGHDT, CDR2 YYEEEE, per germline. The TCR comes from a human donor in good health (CMV status not recorded). Some clones in this sample may be carry-over from other donors' samples. The chain carries TRBV5-6 and TRBJ1-2; D is ambiguous. The specimen comprised cultured PBMCs, sampled from culture after CMV antigen stimulation. For the CDR3, the DNA is TGTGCCAGCAGCGGCCTAGAGGGCGGCTATGGCTACACCTTC. It specifies CASSGLEGGYGYTF.